This TCR beta chain was identified in a study of T cells in lung cancer brain metastases (dated by TCRdb to 2016 to 2018). General notes on the study: Of the roughly 21 patients, about 17 had a history of tobacco use, with a median of 40 pack-years. The cohort included approximately 20 patients who provided 40 or so specimens, with each patient contributing one primary lung lesion and one brain metastasis. TCR beta CDR3 repertoires were compared between fully resected primary non-small cell lung cancers and paired brain metastases. Of the roughly 20 patients, some 19 received no interval therapy between resection of the primary and resection of the metastasis. The median interval between acquisition of the primary specimen and acquisition of the brain metastasis specimen was about 380 days. DNA integrity number averaged approximately 4.1 in both primary and metastatic specimens, with no significant difference between sites. A median age at first diagnosis of more than 55 years was recorded for the patients, of whom 8 or 9 were male and 11 were female. What the study reported, not specific to this receptor: DNA fragmentation in FFPE samples may have prevented retrieval of the complete infiltrating T cell repertoire. The study could not control for the effects of preoperative corticosteroids on T cell infiltration in brain metastases. Most clones were specific to a single lesion, and paired lesions overlapped only to a limited degree (mean Morisita index around 0.23). In brain metastases, the ten most abundant clones accounted for a significantly larger fraction of the repertoire than in primaries, a finding that suggests clonal expansion. Brain metastases contained significantly fewer unique productive clones than the paired primaries (median around 1,400 versus 4,600).

Patients had resection either for delayed recurrence of a solitary brain metastasis or for synchronous oligometastatic disease. Patients with a history of multiple malignancies were excluded so that cancers other than NSCLC would not be included. Tumor areas were macrodissected from a few deparaffinized 7.5 to 10 um unstained sections under guidance from marked H&E slides. All specimens were fixed in formalin and embedded in paraffin (FFPE). The AllPrep DNA/RNA FFPE Kit was used to extract genomic DNA. The germline V gene encodes CDR1 MGHRA and CDR2 YSYEKL. The CDR3 covers 18 residues, taking in both the cysteine and the phenylalanine. Of all the DNA, just the CDR3 is kept, 54 bases in frame from base 1. Trimming leaves V shorter by 0 bases and J shorter by 9 bases, with the junction holding 14 bases beyond the gene matches. Each sample received between roughly 2.24 and 5 ug of genomic DNA as input, and paired samples received equal DNA input. TCR beta libraries were built with the immunoSEQ hsTCRbeta Kit using multiplexed V and J gene primers in two PCR steps. Pooled libraries with positive and negative controls were sequenced on an Illumina MiSeq using a 100-cycle paired-end protocol. The study's processing was this. Raw data were processed by the immunoSEQ vendor into normalized, annotated TCR beta repertoire reports. Richness was defined as unique clones by nucleotide sequence, with iChao1 and Efron-Thisted estimators extrapolating total richness. To characterize and compare the paired lesions, the analysis used Pielou's evenness, Simpson's index, the proportional abundance of the top-ten clones, and the Morisita overlap index. TCRdb provides this immuneACCESS table in a form limited to in-frame rearrangements. Some clones are lacking; in checked studies, under half of them reflect an unresolved V gene, and why the rest are absent is not known. D and trimming were read from the DNA, whereas the V and J calls and clone size are those reported in that table. The sample yields about 2,500 clones; approximately 90% were counted once. The ten biggest clones cover more than 3.5% of the sample.

Turning to this clone: The target of this receptor is not known. No base qualities exist here, and no much larger clone lies one base off it.

The receptor was derived from a man between 70 and 80 years old with non-small cell lung cancer that had spread to the brain. What was sequenced was tumor tissue from a brain metastasis. The sample's cell subset or site label, in plain terms: paired resected brain metastasis. The chain links TRBV4-1 with TRBJ2-1; TRBD2 aligns with 10 central bases. CDR3 reads: CASSQDQLSGRAYREQFF. The DNA sequence is given as TGCGCCAGCAGCCAAGATCAACTCAGCGGGAGGGCTTATCGTGAGCAGTTCTTC.